This T cell receptor (beta chain) was recorded in a study of T-cell reconstitution after alpha-beta-depleted transplantation in children (dated by TCRdb to 2015 to 2016). In terms of the full investigation: T-cell immune reconstitution after TCRalphabeta/CD19-depleted allogeneic hematopoietic cell transplantation in children was quantitatively tracked in the study by means of TCR repertoire profiling.

Reading the label with the study, this specimen's treatment or condition is: allogeneic hematopoietic cell transplantation with graft depleted of TCRalphabeta T cells and CD19 B cells. The transplant recipients were children given TCRalphabeta/CD19-depleted allogeneic hematopoietic cell grafts. The full study reports these points: The frequencies of hyperexpanded clones fell over the following months, and after one year, T-cell counts and TCRbeta diversity were mostly attributed to newly produced T cells. Apparently early alphabetaT-cell count recovery about two months after transplant reportedly relied on only several hundred rapidly expanded clones derived from non-depleted graft cells. The high TCRbeta diversity at day 60 in some patients was ascribed to recipient T cells and intrathymic progenitors that had survived conditioning.

Receptor libraries were prepared by PCR. Sequencing took place on an Illumina HiSeq 2500. Molecular barcoding was employed in the preparation of TCR libraries, with unique molecular identifiers being used to normalize TCRbeta repertoire quantification. TCRdb handled the public reads itself, with Q25 trimming in fastp and clone calling in MiXCR, and kept productive beta chains. For every CDR3 protein sequence, its rows merge into one entry that carries the most common genes and DNA. This sample comprises about 120,000 distinct CDR3 sequences, around 10% of them detected only once. The top ten clones comprise 30% to 35% of the sample. This clonotype was seen repeatedly, ten times or more. This receptor's antigen is unknown. Per-base quality was not reported, and no clone a single base away is much larger than it. From the cysteine through the phenylalanine, the CDR3 covers 13 amino acids. CDR3 DNA only is kept here, 39 bases in frame from base 1. CDR1 is given as LGHNA and CDR2 as YNFKEQ, both from the germline V gene. The germline ends are 4 bases apart after V is trimmed by 3 bases and J by 4 bases.

Here the chain combines TRBV4-2 and TRBJ2-6; the D segment cannot be called with confidence. The TCR sequence derives from a boy younger than 10 with acute lymphoblastic leukemia, due to receive a stem cell transplant. Sequenced material: PBMCs, taken before TCRalphabeta/CD19-depleted stem cell transplant. The nucleotides read TGTGCCAGCAGCCACAGAGGGGCCAACGTCCTGACTTTC. Its amino acids are CASSHRGANVLTF.